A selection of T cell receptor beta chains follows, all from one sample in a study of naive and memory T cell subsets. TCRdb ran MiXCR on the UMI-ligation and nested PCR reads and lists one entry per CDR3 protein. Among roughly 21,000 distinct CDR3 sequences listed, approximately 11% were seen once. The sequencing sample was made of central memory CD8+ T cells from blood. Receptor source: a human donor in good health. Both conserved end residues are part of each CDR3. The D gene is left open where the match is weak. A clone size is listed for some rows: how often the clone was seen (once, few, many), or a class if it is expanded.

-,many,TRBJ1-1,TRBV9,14,TGTGCCAGCAGCGTAAATACAGGGACCACTGAAGCTTTCTTT,CASSVNTGTTEAFF
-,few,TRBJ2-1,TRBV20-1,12,TGCAGTGCTACCGACGGTAACAATGAGCAGTTCTTC,CSATDGNNEQFF
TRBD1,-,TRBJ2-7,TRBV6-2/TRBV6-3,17,TGTGCCAGCAGTTACTCTTGGGGACAGTCCAGCTCCTACGAGCAGTACTTC,CASSYSWGQSSSYEQYF
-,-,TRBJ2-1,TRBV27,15,TGTGCCAGCAGTTTATCGCGACCGACCTACAATGAGCAGTTCTTC,CASSLSRPTYNEQFF
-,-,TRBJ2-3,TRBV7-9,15,TGTGCCAGCAGCTTGGTTGGGGGGAGCACAGATACGCAGTATTTT,CASSLVGGSTDTQYF
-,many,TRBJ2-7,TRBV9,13,TGTGCCAGCAGCGGAGGACATGGCACCGAGCAGTACTTC,CASSGGHGTEQYF
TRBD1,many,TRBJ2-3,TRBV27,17,TGTGCCAGCAGTCAACTCGGGGCAGGGGGCCCCGCAGATACGCAGTATTTT,CASSQLGAGGPADTQYF
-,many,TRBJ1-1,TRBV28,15,TGTGCCAGCAGTTTAGGCAAGGGTTTTAGGACTGAAGCTTTCTTT,CASSLGKGFRTEAFF
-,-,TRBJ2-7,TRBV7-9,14,TGTGCCAGCAGTCCCACGACAGTACCCTACGAGCAGTACTTC,CASSPTTVPYEQYF
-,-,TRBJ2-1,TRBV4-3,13,TGCGCCAGCAGCCAAGTTCTCGGGAATGAGCAGTTCTTC,CASSQVLGNEQFF
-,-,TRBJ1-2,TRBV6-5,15,TGTGCCAGCAGCCCCCAGACAGGACTTAACTATGGCTACACCTTC,CASSPQTGLNYGYTF
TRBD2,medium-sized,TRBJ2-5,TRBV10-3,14,TGTGCCATGAGCCCTAGCGGGCCCCAAGAGACCCAGTACTTC,CAMSPSGPQETQYF
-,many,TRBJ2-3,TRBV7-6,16,TGTGCCAGCAGCTTTTTCGTGGGAGGTAACACAGATACGCAGTATTTT,CASSFFVGGNTDTQYF
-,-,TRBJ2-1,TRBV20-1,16,TGCAGTGCTAGAGTTGAGGACGGGAGTGGGAGGAATGAGCAGTTCTTC,CSARVEDGSGRNEQFF
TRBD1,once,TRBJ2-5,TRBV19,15,TGTACCAGTAGTACTGGGACAGGGAGAAGAGAGACCCAGTACTTC,CTSSTGTGRRETQYF
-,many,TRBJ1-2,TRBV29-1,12,TGCAGCGTTGAAGACAGTTCCTATGGCTACACCTTC,CSVEDSSYGYTF
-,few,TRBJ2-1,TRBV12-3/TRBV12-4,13,TGTGCCAGCAGTTCCGGGCCGGCCGGTGAGCAGTTCTTC,CASSSGPAGEQFF
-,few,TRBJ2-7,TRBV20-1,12,TGCAGTGCTAGAGAGAAGGACACGGACCAGTACTTC,CSAREKDTDQYF
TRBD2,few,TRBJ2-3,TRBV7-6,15,TGTGCCAGCAGCCGGGGACTAGCGGCTTCCCCTACGCAGTATTTT,CASSRGLAASPTQYF
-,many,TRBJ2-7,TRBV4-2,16,TGTGCCAGCAGCCAAGATGGGGGGGCAACGTCGGGGGAGCAGTACTTC,CASSQDGGATSGEQYF
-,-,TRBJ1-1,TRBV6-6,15,TGTGCCAGCAGTTACGATGGGGGGGCGAGCACTGAAGATTTCTTT,CASSYDGGASTEDFF
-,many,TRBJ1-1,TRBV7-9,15,TGTGCCAGCAGCTTAAATTTCAGCCCGCGGGGTCGAGCTTTCTTT,CASSLNFSPRGRAFF
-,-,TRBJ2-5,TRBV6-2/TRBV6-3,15,TGTGCCAGCAGTTACTCGACAGTACGGAGAGAGACCCAGTACTTC,CASSYSTVRRETQYF
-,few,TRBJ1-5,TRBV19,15,TGTGCCAGCAGAACGAAACAGGACTCCAATCAGCCCCAGCATTTT,CASRTKQDSNQPQHF
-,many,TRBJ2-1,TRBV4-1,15,TGCGCCAGCAGCCAAGAACGAGGAGAGACGCGTGAGCAGTTCTTC,CASSQERGETREQFF
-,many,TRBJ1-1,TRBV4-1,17,TGCGCCAGCAGCCTTCGTCCCCCGGGACCGTCGAACACTGAAGCTTTCTTT,CASSLRPPGPSNTEAFF
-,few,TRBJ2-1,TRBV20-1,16,TGCAGTGCTAGGCCCAGAGAGGGCAGATCCTACAATGAGCAGTTCTTC,CSARPREGRSYNEQFF
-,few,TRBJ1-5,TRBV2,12,TGTGCCAGCAGTGACACTGGTCAGCCCCAGCATTTT,CASSDTGQPQHF
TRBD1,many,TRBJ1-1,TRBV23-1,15,TGCGCCAGCAGTCGGGGGCAGGGGGCGTACACTGAAGCTTTCTTT,CASSRGQGAYTEAFF
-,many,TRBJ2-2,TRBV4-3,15,TGCGCCAGCAGCCAAGGGTTGGTCTGGGGCGGGGAGCTGTTTTTT,CASSQGLVWGGELFF
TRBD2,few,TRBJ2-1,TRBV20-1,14,TGCAGTGTGTTAGGACTAGCAGCCTACAATGAGCAGTTCTTC,CSVLGLAAYNEQFF
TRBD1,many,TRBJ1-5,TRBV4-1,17,TGCGCCAGCAGCCAGGACCCGGGACAGGGGGCTTCTCAGCCCCAGCATTTT,CASSQDPGQGASQPQHF
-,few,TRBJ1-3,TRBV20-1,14,TGCAGTACTCCGGGAGGGGTTTCTGGAAACACCATATATTTT,CSTPGGVSGNTIYF
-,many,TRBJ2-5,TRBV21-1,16,TGTGCCAGCAGCAAAGAAACAGGGGGACTCCAAGAGACCCAGTACTTC,CASSKETGGLQETQYF
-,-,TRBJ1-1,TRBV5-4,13,TGTGCCAGCAACCACGGCCCAGACACTGAAGCTTTCTTT,CASNHGPDTEAFF
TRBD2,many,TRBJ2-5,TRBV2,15,TGTGCCAGCAGTGAAGGGGACTACCGAGTTGGGACCCAGTACTTC,CASSEGDYRVGTQYF
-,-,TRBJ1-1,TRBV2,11,TGTGCCAGCTGGAGCAACACTGAAGCTTTCTTT,CASWSNTEAFF
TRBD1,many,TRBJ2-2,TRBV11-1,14,TGTGCCAGCAGCCACAGGGGGAACACCGGGGAGCTGTTTTTT,CASSHRGNTGELFF
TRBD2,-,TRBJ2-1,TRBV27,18,TGTGCCAGGCCGGGACTAGCGGCTAGAGGCGGTTTCTACAATGAGCAGTTCTTC,CARPGLAARGGFYNEQFF
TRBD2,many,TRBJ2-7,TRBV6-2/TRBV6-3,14,TGTGCCAGCAGTTACTCGACTAGCGGGAGCGAGCAGTACTTC,CASSYSTSGSEQYF
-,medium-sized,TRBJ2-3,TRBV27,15,TGTGCCAGCAGTTTTGGTCTAGCGAGCACAGATACGCAGTATTTT,CASSFGLASTDTQYF
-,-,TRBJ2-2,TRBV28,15,TGTGCCAGCACCGGGACGGGACCAAACACCGGGGAGCTGTTTTTT,CASTGTGPNTGELFF
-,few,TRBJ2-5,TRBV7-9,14,TGTGCCAGCAGCCCAGACAGCAGTCAAGAGACCCAGTACTTC,CASSPDSSQETQYF
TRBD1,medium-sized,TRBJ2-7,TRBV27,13,TGTGCCAGCGGCCTACAGGGGCTGCAGGAGCAGTACTTC,CASGLQGLQEQYF
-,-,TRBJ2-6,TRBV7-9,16,TGTGCCAGCAGCTTAGTCGGGAGCTCTGGGGCCAACGTCCTGACTTTC,CASSLVGSSGANVLTF
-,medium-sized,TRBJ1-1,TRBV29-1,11,TGCAGCGTATCCAGGTCCACTGAAGCTTTCTTT,CSVSRSTEAFF
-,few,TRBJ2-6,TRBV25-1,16,TGTGCCAGCAGTGTATCCGAATCCGGTGGGGCCAACGTCCTGACTTTC,CASSVSESGGANVLTF
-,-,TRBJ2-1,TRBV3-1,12,TGTGCCAGCAGCCAAGATACGATGGAGCAGTTCTTC,CASSQDTMEQFF
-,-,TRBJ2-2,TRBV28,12,TGTGCCAGCAGTTTCATAACCGGGGAGCTGGGGTTT,CASSFITGELGF
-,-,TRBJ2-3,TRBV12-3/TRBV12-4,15,TGTGCCAGCAGCCCCCTGGGCCCTAGCACAGATACGCAGTATTTT,CASSPLGPSTDTQYF
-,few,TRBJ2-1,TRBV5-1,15,TGCGCCAGCAGCTTACGCCCCGAGTCCGGGAATGAGCAGTTCTTC,CASSLRPESGNEQFF
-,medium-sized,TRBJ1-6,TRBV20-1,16,TGCAGTGCCCAACCCATTGGGCGGGGGCGAGGGTCACCCCTCCACTTT,CSAQPIGRGRGSPLHF
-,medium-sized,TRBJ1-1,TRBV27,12,TGTGCCAGCATACTGTGTTGCGGAGAAGCTTTCTTT,CASILCCGEAFF
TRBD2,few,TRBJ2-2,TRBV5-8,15,TGTGCCAGCAGCCCCTGGGGAGGGGCGACCGGGGAGCTGTTTTTT,CASSPWGGATGELFF